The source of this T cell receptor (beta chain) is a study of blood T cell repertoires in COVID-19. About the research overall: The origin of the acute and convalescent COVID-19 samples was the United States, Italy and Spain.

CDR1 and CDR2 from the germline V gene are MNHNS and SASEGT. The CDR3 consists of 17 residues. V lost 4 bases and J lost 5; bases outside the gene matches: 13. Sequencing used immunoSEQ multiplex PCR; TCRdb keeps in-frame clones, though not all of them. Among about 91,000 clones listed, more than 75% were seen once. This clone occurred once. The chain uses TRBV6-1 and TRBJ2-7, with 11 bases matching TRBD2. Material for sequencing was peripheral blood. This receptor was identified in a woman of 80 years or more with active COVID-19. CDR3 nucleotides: TGTGCCAGCAGTGGTAGTTTTAGCGGGAGGGGGATCCACGAGCAGTACTTC. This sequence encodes CASSGSFSGRGIHEQYF.